Listed here are 10 T cell receptor beta chains from one sample, sequenced in a study of yellow fever vaccine responses in identical twins. TCRdb redid the calling of the RT-PCR reads with MiXCR, one entry per CDR3 protein. The table lists over 15,000 distinct CDR3 sequences, under 80% of them singletons. This specimen was T cells from blood (PBMCs), unsorted or a sorted subset (not recorded which), taken before or after yellow fever vaccination (not recorded which). These receptors all come from a woman in her late teens or twenties who received the yellow fever vaccine.

In this sample, this clonotype is medium-sized. An end of the junction does not agree with germline; a read error may underlie this. V and J are TRBV2 and TRBJ2-1; D perhaps matches TRBD1 (6 bases). CDR1 is SNHLY, CDR2 FYNNEI, per germline. CDR3 size: 16 residues. The CDR3 DNA sequence: TGTGCCAGCAGTGATTGGGCAGGGGTATCCTTCAATGAGCAGTTCTTC. The encoded protein is CASSDWAGVSFNEQFF.

The genes are TRBV5-6 and TRBJ1-1; D uncertain. This CDR3 has 14 residues. V was cut by 4 bases and J by 9 bases, with 19 bases left in between. CDR1 and CDR2 (germline): SGHDT, YYEEEE. CDR3 bases: TGTGCCAGCAGCCCGGGCCTTATGCCCATTAAAGCTTTCTTT. Translating gives CASSPGLMPIKAFF.

The chain has TRBV5-1 and TRBJ2-5; D remains unclear. V was clipped by 0 bases and J by 2 bases, with 14 bases between them. The CDR3 consists of 16 residues. Germline V gene data show CDR1 as SGHRS and CDR2 as YFSETQ. The CDR3 reads CASSLGRVLTQETQYF. The CDR3 region has the DNA TGCGCCAGCAGCTTGGGGCGAGTCCTGACACAAGAGACCCAGTACTTC.

This sequence joins TRBV5-1 and TRBJ1-1; D perhaps matches TRBD1 (5 bases). Germline V gives CDR1 SGHRS, CDR2 YFSETQ. V lost 3 bases to trimming and J lost 5 bases, with 14 bases between them. The CDR3 runs 14 residues. The CDR3 loop reads CASSSITGLTEAFF. The CDR3 nucleotides read TGCGCCAGCAGCTCGATCACAGGTTTGACTGAAGCTTTCTTT. Full variable domain (rest looked up from reference TRBV5-1 and TRBJ1-1): KAGVTQTPRYLIKTRGQQVTLSCSPISGHRSVSWYQQTPGQGLQFLFEYFSETQRNKGNFPGRFSGRQFSNSRSEMNVSTLELGDSALYLCASSSITGLTEAFFGQGTRLTVV.

This clonotype was recorded a few times. The chain uses TRBV18 and TRBJ1-3; D is unclear. This CDR3 spans 16 amino acids. The V and J ends lost 3 bases and 0 bases respectively, with 12 bases between them. Germline lookup yields CDR1 KGHSH and CDR2 LQKENI. The CDR3 here is CASSPLDTASGNTIYF. The CDR3 region has the DNA TGTGCCAGCTCACCGCTCGACACAGCCTCTGGAAACACCATATATTTT.

The chain employs TRBV18 and TRBJ2-5, with 10 bases that match TRBD1. Germline CDR1 is KGHSH and CDR2 is LQKENI. Trimming removed 11 bases from V and 2 bases from J; junction bases left unmatched: 8. The CDR3 loop spans 14 amino acids. DNA of the CDR3: TGTGCCGCTAGGACAGGGGGTTCTCAAGAGACCCAGTACTTC. This gives the protein CAARTGGSQETQYF. Full variable domain (remainder filled in from reference TRBV18 and TRBJ2-5): NAGVMQNPRHLVRRRGQEARLRCSPMKGHSHVYWYRQLPEEGLKFMVYLQKENIIDESGMPKERFSAEFPKEGPSILRIQQVVRGDSAAYFCAARTGGSQETQYFGPGTRLLVL.

The chain carries TRBV5-5 and TRBJ2-1; D is perhaps TRBD1 (5 bases). V was shortened by 0 bases and J by 0 bases, with 7 bases between the two germline ends. CDR1 is SGHKS, CDR2 YYEKEE, per germline (reference sequence). This CDR3 has 15 residues. The CDR3 DNA reads TGTGCCAGCAGCTTGGGGGGCCGCTCCTACAATGAGCAGTTCTTC. Residues: CASSLGGRSYNEQFF.

The V call is TRBV9, the J call TRBJ2-7, with D possibly being TRBD2 (6 bases). Trimming left V 0 bases short and J 2 bases short, with 12 bases between. Germline V CDR1 and CDR2: SGDLS, YYNGEE. This CDR3 contains 15 residues. The CDR3, as DNA: TGTGCCAGCAGCGTAGGCCCTGGGGGGACCTACGAGCAGTACTTC. Its translation: CASSVGPGGTYEQYF.

This sequence joins TRBV28 and TRBJ1-4; no reliable D call. The length of the CDR3 is 12 residues. Trimming left V 6 bases short and J 4 bases short, with 6 bases between. Germline values: CDR1 MDHEN, CDR2 SYDVKM. The CDR3 is CASRAGNEKLFF. In DNA form, the CDR3 reads TGTGCCAGCAGAGCGGGTAATGAAAAACTGTTTTTT. The variable domain in full, with the rest retrieved from reference TRBV28 and TRBJ1-4, is DVKVTQSSRYLVKRTGEKVFLECVQDMDHENMFWYRQDPGLGLRLIYFSYDVKMKEKGDIPEGYSVSREKKERFSLILESASTNQTSMYLCASRAGNEKLFFGSGTQLSVL.

The rearrangement joins TRBV3-1 to TRBJ2-3; D uncertain. The germline gives CDR1 LGHDT, CDR2 YNNKEL (reference sequence). CDR3 size: 14 residues. The V end lost 4 bases, the J end lost 1 base, and 9 bases lay between the germline ends. The CDR3 nucleotides read TGTGCCAGCAGCCGCTATGGTCGCACAGATACGCAGTATTTT. Its protein product is CASSRYGRTDTQYF.